Each of the 20 T cell receptor beta chains below was sequenced from the same sample in a study of shared clonotypes between healthy human individuals. Sequencing used immunoSEQ multiplex PCR; TCRdb keeps in-frame clones, though not all of them. Of roughly 2.4 million clones listed, around 95% are singletons. The sequenced material came from naive CD4+ T cells sorted from blood. Regarding subset: CD45RA+ positively selected. These TCRs come from a man aged 18-30 years in good health.

The V call is TRBV28, the J call TRBJ2-7; no definite D call. Trimming stripped 1 base from V and 2 bases from J, with 9 bases between. Germline V gives CDR1 MDHEN, CDR2 SYDVKM. The CDR3 length is 14 residues. As DNA, the CDR3 is TGTGCCAGCAGTTTATCCAGGTACGCCTACGAGCAGTACTTC. Translation gives CASSLSRYAYEQYF. The variable domain in full, completed from reference TRBV28 and TRBJ2-7, reads DVKVTQSSRYLVKRTGEKVFLECVQDMDHENMFWYRQDPGLGLRLIYFSYDVKMKEKGDIPEGYSVSREKKERFSLILESASTNQTSMYLCASSLSRYAYEQYFGPGTRLTVT.

Of note for this clone: Within the sample, other DNA sequences also encode this same CDR3. V and J are TRBV30 and TRBJ1-4; no firm D call. CDR3 length: 13 amino acids. Germline values: CDR1 GTSNPN, CDR2 SVGIG (reference sequence). Trimming stripped 0 bases from V and 7 bases from J, with 9 bases between. The CDR3 sequence is CAWSVGLGEKLFF. The CDR3 DNA reads TGTGCCTGGAGTGTAGGGTTGGGTGAAAAACTGTTTTTT.

The CDR3 is CASSLWQGGSTQYF. The CDR3 nucleotides are TGTGCCAGCAGCCTTTGGCAGGGGGGGAGTACGCAGTATTTT. The rearrangement joins TRBV28 to TRBJ2-3; D is tentatively TRBD1 or TRBD2 (7 bases each). The V and J ends lost 6 bases and 8 bases respectively, with 18 bases between them. This CDR3 is 14 amino acids long. Germline V gene lookup returns CDR1 MDHEN and CDR2 SYDVKM.

V is TRBV5-6 and J is TRBJ1-2, with D unresolved. The V and J ends lost 6 bases and 0 bases respectively, with 18 bases between them. CDR1 SGHDT and CDR2 YYEEEE come from the germline V gene. This CDR3 is 16 amino acids long. The CDR3 DNA is TGTGCCAGCACCCCAGGCCTCTCGGCAGCTAACTATGGCTACACCTTC. Encoded protein: CASTPGLSAANYGYTF.

V and J are TRBV4-1 and TRBJ2-5; perhaps TRBD1 as D (5 bases). CDR3 length: 15 residues. V was shortened by 3 bases and J by 2 bases, with 13 bases between the two germline ends. Germline CDR1 is MGHRA and CDR2 is YSYEKL. The CDR3 nucleotides read TGCGCCAGCAGCCAGGGCGATCGACAGCAAGAGACCCAGTACTTC. Its protein is CASSQGDRQQETQYF.

J is TRBJ2-3 and V is TRBV9, with D perhaps assigned TRBD1 or TRBD2 (5 bases each). The CDR3 runs 15 residues. CDR1 and CDR2 (germline): SGDLS, YYNGEE. V lost 6 bases and J lost 6, with 20 bases in between. CDR3 sequence: CASTGGSGRSDTQYF. Written as DNA, the CDR3 is TGTGCCAGCACCGGTGGGTCGGGGCGTTCGGATACGCAGTATTTT.

The chain joins TRBV30 to TRBJ1-5; the D is unclear. The germline CDR1 and CDR2 sequences are GTSNPN and SVGIG (reference sequence). The CDR3 has 18 amino acids. Deletions cut 2 bases from V and 0 bases from J, with 20 bases between. In DNA, the CDR3 is TGTGCCTGGAGTCATTCCCCGGGAGCCTCGATTAGCAATCAGCCCCAGCATTTT. Protein product: CAWSHSPGASISNQPQHF.

V usage is TRBV5-1 and J usage is TRBJ2-2; maybe TRBD2 (6 bases). The germline V gene encodes CDR1 SGHRS and CDR2 YFSETQ. V was cut by 0 bases and J by 2 bases, with 11 bases left in between. The CDR3 runs 16 residues. The CDR3: CASSLARGINTGELFF. CDR3 in DNA: TGCGCCAGCAGCTTGGCCCGGGGGATAAACACCGGGGAGCTGTTTTTT.

This clone was seen once. This chain joins TRBV9 and TRBJ2-5; TRBD2 aligns across 9 bases. Looked up from germline, CDR1 is SGDLS and CDR2 is YYNGEE. The CDR3 has 17 amino acids. V dropped 3 bases and J dropped 2; count of bases not matched to a gene: 11. The CDR3 is CASSALGAGGPQETQYF. CDR3 bases: TGTGCCAGCAGCGCCCTCGGGGCGGGAGGGCCACAAGAGACCCAGTACTTC.

This clone was observed once. This chain uses TRBV6-5 with TRBJ2-7; D perhaps matches TRBD1 (6 bases). Deletions cut 6 bases from V and 2 bases from J, with 17 bases between. The CDR3 sequence is 15 residues long. CDR1 is MNHEY and CDR2 is SVGAGI in the germline V gene. CDR3 amino acids: CASRGAGTWAYEQYF. The CDR3 bases are TGTGCCAGCAGGGGGGCCGGGACATGGGCCTACGAGCAGTACTTC.

This clone was recorded only once. The chain has TRBV6-6 and TRBJ1-5, with D unresolved. The CDR3 loop spans 16 amino acids. The ends were cut back, 7 bases at V and 3 bases at J, with 19 bases in the middle. Germline CDR1 MNHNY, CDR2 SVGAGI (reference sequence). The CDR3 DNA reads as TGTGCCAGCACCGAAGAAGGCGGGAATTTCAATCAGCCCCAGCATTTT. Translation: CASTEEGGNFNQPQHF.

The chain joins TRBV5-1 to TRBJ1-4; no clear D. CDR3 size: 17 residues. Trimming took 4 bases from V and 0 from J, leaving 16 bases between them. The germline gives CDR1 SGHRS, CDR2 YFSETQ. The CDR3 sequence is CASSLGRTGSTNEKLFF. The CDR3 DNA reads TGCGCCAGCAGCCTTGGGCGGACGGGTTCAACTAATGAAAAACTGTTTTTT. The variable domain in full, with the rest retrieved from reference TRBV5-1 and TRBJ1-4, is KAGVTQTPRYLIKTRGQQVTLSCSPISGHRSVSWYQQTPGQGLQFLFEYFSETQRNKGNFPGRFSGRQFSNSRSEMNVSTLELGDSALYLCASSLGRTGSTNEKLFFGSGTQLSVL.

This clone appeared a few times. Other nucleotide sequences in the sample specify the same CDR3. The chain has TRBV9 and TRBJ2-7, with D perhaps matching TRBD1 or TRBD2 (5 bases each). V lost 0 bases and J lost 0, with 7 bases in between. CDR3 length: 14 amino acids. CDR1 is SGDLS, CDR2 YYNGEE, per germline. The CDR3 DNA reads as TGTGCCAGCAGCGTAGCGGGGACCTCCTACGAGCAGTACTTC. Amino acid sequence: CASSVAGTSYEQYF.

V and J are TRBV9 and TRBJ2-5; D is uncertain. Germline lookup yields CDR1 SGDLS and CDR2 YYNGEE. V gave up 4 bases and J gave up 8 bases, with 12 bases separating them. CDR3 length equals 12 residues. CDR3 nucleotide sequence: TGTGCCAGCAGCTCTCCTCTGGGTACCCAGTACTTC. This gives the protein CASSSPLGTQYF.

Comment on this clone: Distinct nucleotide sequences in the sample also encode this CDR3. The chain joins TRBV9 to TRBJ1-1, with D maybe TRBD1 (5 bases). Germline-derived CDR1 and CDR2 are SGDLS and YYNGEE. V gave up 0 bases and J gave up 1 base, with 7 bases separating them. The CDR3 extends over 14 amino acids. This CDR3 is CASSVVGENTEAFF. The CDR3 region has the DNA TGTGCCAGCAGCGTAGTGGGGGAGAACACTGAAGCTTTCTTT.

The chain is built from TRBV7-2 and TRBJ2-7, with a weak D call TRBD2 (5 bases). Germline CDR1 and CDR2: SGHTA and FQGNSA. Trimming took 0 bases from V and 4 from J, leaving 13 bases between them. The CDR3 runs to 15 residues. The CDR3 region has the DNA TGTGCCAGCAGCTTAGCCGGAGCGGTCGGGTACGAGCAGTACTTC. Translating gives CASSLAGAVGYEQYF.

V and J are TRBV21-1 and TRBJ1-5; TRBD1 is taken as the D call from the table, unchecked against the DNA. TRBV21-1 is termed a pseudogene. The CDR3 consists of 18 residues. DNA of the CDR3: TGTGCCAGCAGCGAAAGCGGGACAGGACTTTGGAGCAATCAGCCCCAGCATTTT. The encoded protein is CASSESGTGLWSNQPQHF.

The J gene is TRBJ2-7, the V gene TRBV6-5; 8 bases map to TRBD1. The CDR3 length is 15 residues. V shed 1 base, J shed 3 bases, and the junction held 5 bases outside the gene matches. The germline V gene encodes CDR1 MNHEY and CDR2 SVGAGI. This CDR3 is CASSYWAGGNYEQYF. CDR3 sequence (DNA): TGTGCCAGCAGTTACTGGGCAGGGGGCAACTACGAGCAGTACTTC.

The chain couples TRBV6-1 to TRBJ1-3; weak D call: TRBD1 (6 bases). CDR1 MNHNS and CDR2 SASEGT come from the germline V gene. Trimming cost V 1 base and J 0 bases, with 10 bases left between them. The CDR3 length is 16 residues. The CDR3 nucleotides read TGTGCCAGCAGTGAAGGGGACACATACTCTGGAAACACCATATATTTT. It codes for CASSEGDTYSGNTIYF.

The V and J genes are TRBV25-1 and TRBJ1-6; the D gene is possibly TRBD1 (6 bases). The germline V and J ends were trimmed by 4 bases and 10 bases, with 20 bases remaining between them. The CDR3 is made up of 16 amino acids. The germline V gene encodes CDR1 MGHDK and CDR2 SYGVNS. CDR3 nucleotide sequence: TGTGCCAGCAGTGGAGGGACGAGGGGGAGTGGATCACCCCTCCACTTT. It is translated as CASSGGTRGSGSPLHF.